This TCR beta chain is drawn from a study of T cells expressing NK-cell markers. About the study: With respect to HCMV, seven of the eight sequenced donors were seropositive, and one was seronegative. Study-level points and caveats: Whether expanded NKG2C-expressing T cell clones recognize HCMV is unknown. Several donors showed these clonotypes also leading the CD3+CD56-NKG2C+ fraction. Of CD8+ T cells, about 1.0-7.5% belonged to dominant NKG2C+ clonotypes in five or six donors.

Turning to this clonotype: The antigen remains undetermined.

TCRdb reprocessed the 5' RACE reads, with one entry per CDR3 protein and no DNA. The sample is made up of about 180,000 distinct CDR3 sequences, and the top ten hold roughly 20% of it. The CDR3 is 15 amino acids. Germline CDR1 SGHTA, CDR2 FQGNSA. The receptor comes from a woman aged 18 to 75 in good health. This rearrangement joins TRBV7-2 to TRBJ2-1; the D gene TCRdb calls, TRBD2, cannot be checked with no DNA. Material: blood T cells: a sorted CD56 or NKG2C T cell subset, CD4+ or CD8+ T cells, or bulk PBMC T cells (not recorded which). The CDR3 here is CASSPLAGVYNEQFF.